This TCR beta chain was found in a study of CD8 T cells in Susac syndrome (dated by TCRdb to between 2017 and 2020). Study-wide context: Whether CD8+ T cell activation and differentiation in Susac syndrome was antigen driven was tested using repertoire sequencing.

V is clipped by 4 bases and J by 6 bases, and the sequence between their germline boundaries is 15 bases long. CDR3 length: 14 amino acids, cysteine to phenylalanine. The sequence is cut down to CDR3 DNA, 42 bases in frame from base 1. CDR1 and CDR2 are read off the germline V gene (reference sequence) as LNHNV and YYDKDF. RNA was extracted using the RNeasy kit, and roughly 0.45 to 1 ug of the RNA was reverse transcribed with random hexamers. The immunoSEQ multiplex PCR assay, covering 54 Vbeta and 13 Jbeta segments, was used to amplify TCR beta CDR3 regions. To correct PCR amplification bias, a synthetic template baseline was used for both primer optimization and computational correction. The original methods were these. Reads were assigned to V, D and J genes according to IMGT and analyzed in immunoSEQ Analyzer, with only productive sequences retained. To calculate clonality, Shannon entropy was normalized by log2 of the number of productive unique sequences and then subtracted from one. Public and private clones were assessed among the 100 most prevalent clones of each patient and control. Clones were defined as Susac-specific if absent from the healthy and MS cohorts, from around 1,000 published viral clones and from other ImmuneACCESS disease sequences. Using fastp at Q25 and MiXCR, TCRdb reprocessed the public reads and kept productive beta chains. CDR3 protein sequences are deduplicated, and each keeps its most common genes and DNA. Clone size and V and J calls follow TCRdb, not the original study. The sample table shows 150,000 to 200,000 distinct CDR3 sequences, and 90% to 95% are seen once. The leading ten clones occupy roughly 0.096% of the sample.

About this clonotype: It lacks a known antigen. Base-call qualities are not available, and no considerably larger clone is one nucleotide away.

Peripheral blood CD8+ and CD4+ T cells from healthy donors, Susac syndrome patients and multiple sclerosis patients were profiled by high-throughput TCR beta sequencing. Healthy donors were included as age- and sex-matched controls. Bulk CD8+ and CD4+ T cells were purified magnetically by negative isolation, whereas CD8+ TEMRA cells were enriched by FACS. Blood was drawn into EDTA tubes, processed within 24 hours, and PBMCs were isolated by density gradient centrifugation. PBMCs destined for TCR sequencing were cryopreserved in liquid nitrogen and later thawed in a 37 °C water bath. The sorted or isolated CD4+, CD8+ and CD8+ TEMRA cells had a purity of 90% or higher. Study-wide findings and limitations: The number of individuals in the TCR sequencing and HLA analysis was recognized as being relatively small.

The source of this sequence is a human donor in good health. The sequenced sample consisted of CD4+ T cells from PBMCs. The chain couples TRBV15 to TRBJ1-2; TRBD1 is perhaps the D gene, given 6 matching bases. The CDR3 protein: CATSITRGADGYTF. DNA sequence: TGTGCCACCAGCATCACAAGGGGGGCTGATGGCTACACCTTC.